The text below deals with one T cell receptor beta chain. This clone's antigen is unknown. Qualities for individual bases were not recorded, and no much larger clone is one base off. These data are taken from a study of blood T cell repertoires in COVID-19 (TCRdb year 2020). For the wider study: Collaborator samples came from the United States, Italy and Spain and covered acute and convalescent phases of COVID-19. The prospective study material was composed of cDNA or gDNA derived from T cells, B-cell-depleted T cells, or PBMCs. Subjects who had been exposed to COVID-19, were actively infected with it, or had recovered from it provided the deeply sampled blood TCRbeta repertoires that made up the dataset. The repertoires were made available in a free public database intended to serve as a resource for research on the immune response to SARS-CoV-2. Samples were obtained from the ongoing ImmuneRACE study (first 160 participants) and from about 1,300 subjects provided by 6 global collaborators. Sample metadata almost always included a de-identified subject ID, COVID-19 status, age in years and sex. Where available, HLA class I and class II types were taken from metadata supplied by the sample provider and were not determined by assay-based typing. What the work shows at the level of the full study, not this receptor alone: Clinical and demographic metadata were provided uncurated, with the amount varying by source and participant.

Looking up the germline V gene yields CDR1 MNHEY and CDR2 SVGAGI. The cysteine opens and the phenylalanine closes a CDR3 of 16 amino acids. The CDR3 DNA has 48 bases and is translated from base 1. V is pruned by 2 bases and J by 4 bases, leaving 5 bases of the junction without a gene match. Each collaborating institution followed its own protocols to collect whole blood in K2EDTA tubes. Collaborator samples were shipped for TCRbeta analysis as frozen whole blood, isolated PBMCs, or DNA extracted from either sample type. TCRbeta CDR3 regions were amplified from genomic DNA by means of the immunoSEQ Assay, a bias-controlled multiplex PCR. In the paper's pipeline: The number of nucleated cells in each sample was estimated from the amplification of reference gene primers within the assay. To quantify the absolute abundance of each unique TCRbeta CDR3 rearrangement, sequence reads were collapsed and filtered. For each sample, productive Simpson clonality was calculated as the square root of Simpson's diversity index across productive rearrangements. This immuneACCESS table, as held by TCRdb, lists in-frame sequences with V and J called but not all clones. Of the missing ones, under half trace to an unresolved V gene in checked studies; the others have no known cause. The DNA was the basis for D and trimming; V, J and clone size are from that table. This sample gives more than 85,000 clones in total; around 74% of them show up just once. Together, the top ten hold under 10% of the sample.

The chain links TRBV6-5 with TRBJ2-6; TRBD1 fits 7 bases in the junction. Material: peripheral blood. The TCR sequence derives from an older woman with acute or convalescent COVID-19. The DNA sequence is TGTGCCAGCAGTTACCAGGGGGTAGCCGGGGCCAACGTCCTGACTTTC. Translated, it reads CASSYQGVAGANVLTF.